A single sample gave rise to the 20 T cell receptor beta chains below, sequenced in a study of shared clonotypes between healthy human individuals (TCRdb year 2020). The protocol used for the library was the immunoSEQ multiplex PCR assay. This immuneACCESS table, as held by TCRdb, lists in-frame sequences with V and J called but not all clones. Of the missing ones, under half trace to an unresolved V gene in checked studies; the others have no known cause. The sample yields approximately 2.4 million clones; 90% to 97% were counted once. Jointly, the top ten make up around 0.13% of the sample. Sequences were obtained from naive CD4+ T cells sorted from blood. The sample's cell subset or site, from its label and the paper: CD45RA+ positively selected. Every receptor here comes from a man in his late teens or twenties in good health.

This rearrangement joins TRBV7-2 to TRBJ2-7; possibly TRBD1 for D (5 bases). V was cut by 4 bases and J by 4 bases, with 14 bases left in between. The length of the CDR3 is 14 residues. Germline V gives CDR1 SGHTA, CDR2 FQGNSA. The CDR3: CASSSTVGPYEQYF. The DNA of the CDR3 is TGTGCCAGCAGCTCGACAGTGGGGCCTTACGAGCAGTACTTC.

The V call is TRBV30, the J call TRBJ1-4, with 7 bases lining up with TRBD1. This CDR3 is built from 13 residues. Per the germline V gene, CDR1 is GTSNPN and CDR2 is SVGIG (reference sequence). V trimming: 3 bases; J trimming: 8 bases; junction bases outside the gene matches: 6. The CDR3 region is CAWRGQISEKLFF. The DNA of the CDR3 is TGTGCCTGGAGGGGACAGATATCCGAAAAACTGTTTTTT.

The genes are TRBV6-1 and TRBJ1-3; D perhaps matches TRBD1 (5 bases). Germline-derived CDR1 and CDR2 are MNHNS and SASEGT. The length of the CDR3 is 13 residues. Trimming pared 8 bases from V and 4 bases from J, leaving 12 bases between. The CDR3 region has the DNA TGTGCCAGCCAGGGAGGGAGGGGAAACACCATATATTTT. Translated, it gives CASQGGRGNTIYF.

V usage is TRBV11-3 and J usage is TRBJ2-7; 9 nucleotides line up with TRBD1. V was clipped by 5 bases and J by 3 bases; unmatched bases: 8. CDR3 length: 15 residues. CDR1 and CDR2 from the germline V gene are SGHNT and YENEEA. The CDR3 is CASSPGTGKGYEQYF. The CDR3 nucleotides read TGTGCCAGCAGCCCAGGGACAGGGAAAGGCTACGAGCAGTACTTC.

Comments on this clone: One end of the junction fails to match germline, which may point to a read error. The chain combines TRBV7-7 with TRBJ2-3; TRBD1 agrees at 9 bases. The CDR3 sequence is 15 residues long. The V gene's germline CDR1 is SSHAT and CDR2 FNYEAQ (reference sequence). The CDR3 spells CASSKGQGSTDTQYF. The CDR3 nucleotides are TGTGCTAGCAGCAAAGGACAGGGGAGCACAGATACGCAGTATTTT.

This clone was recorded once. The gene calls are TRBV30 and TRBJ1-4, with D possibly matching TRBD1 (6 bases). V lost 5 bases to trimming and J lost 0 bases, with 13 bases between them. The germline CDR1 and CDR2 sequences are GTSNPN and SVGIG (reference sequence). The CDR3 is 15 residues long. The CDR3 DNA is TGTGCCTGGGACAAAGAGGGGGCAACTAATGAAAAACTGTTTTTT. It translates to CAWDKEGATNEKLFF.

The chain couples TRBV28 to TRBJ2-7; D uncertain. The CDR3 runs 13 residues. Germline V gene data show CDR1 as MDHEN and CDR2 as SYDVKM. V was cut by 6 bases and J by 2 bases, with 11 bases left in between. The CDR3 protein is CASSSDKPYEQYF. The CDR3 DNA reads TGTGCCAGCAGCTCTGACAAGCCCTACGAGCAGTACTTC.

V and J are TRBV29-1 and TRBJ2-3; no firm D call. V lost 7 bases and J 4 bases, leaving 12 bases between the germline ends. Germline V gene sequence: CDR1 SQVTM, CDR2 ANQGSEA. The CDR3 spans 12 residues. The CDR3 loop is CSAPTNSDTQYF. Written as DNA, the CDR3 is TGCAGCGCTCCTACGAACTCAGATACGCAGTATTTT.

A note on this clone: The sample holds other DNA sequences that translate to the same CDR3. This chain connects TRBV5-1 to TRBJ1-4; D gene uncertain. The CDR3 spans 14 residues. CDR1 and CDR2 (germline): SGHRS, YFSETQ. V lost 4 bases to trimming and J lost 5 bases, with 12 bases between them. The CDR3 region has the DNA TGCGCCAGCAGCCTAGCGGGAAGGAATGAAAAACTGTTTTTT. Its protein product is CASSLAGRNEKLFF.

This clone appeared a single time. The rearrangement links TRBV28 to TRBJ1-3, with a weak D call TRBD1 (5 bases). The V and J ends lost 2 bases and 0 bases respectively, with 17 bases between them. This CDR3 is built from 18 residues. The germline V gene has CDR1 MDHEN and CDR2 SYDVKM. The CDR3 loop is CASSLGRAGPFSGNTIYF. Written as DNA, the CDR3 is TGTGCCAGCAGTTTAGGGAGAGCGGGACCCTTCTCTGGAAACACCATATATTTT.

V usage is TRBV12-5 and J usage is TRBJ1-1; unclear D gene. The CDR3 contains 14 residues. The germline gives CDR1 LGHNT, CDR2 FRNRAP. Trimming removed 3 bases at V and 5 bases at J, with 13 bases between. CDR3 sequence (DNA): TGTGCTAGTGGTTTATTCCCGGAGCGGACTGAAGCTTTCTTT. Encoded protein: CASGLFPERTEAFF. Full variable domain (outside the CDR3, taken from reference TRBV12-5 and TRBJ1-1): DARVTQTPRHKVTEMGQEVTMRCQPILGHNTVFWYRQTMMQGLELLAYFRNRAPLDDSGMPKDRFSAEMPDATLATLKIQPSEPRDSAVYFCASGLFPERTEAFFGQGTRLTVV.

This chain connects TRBV7-9 to TRBJ1-1; D is unclear. In germline, CDR1 is SEHNR, CDR2 FQNEAQ (reference sequence). Trimming pared 1 base from V and 6 bases from J, leaving 3 bases between. This CDR3 comprises 11 residues. CDR3 loop: CASSLVPEAFF. The CDR3 DNA reads TGTGCCAGCAGCTTAGTCCCTGAAGCTTTCTTT.

The chain joins TRBV4-3 to TRBJ2-1; no reliable D call. Germline CDR1 LGHNA, CDR2 YSLEER. The CDR3 has 15 residues. Trimming took off 0 bases at V and 4 bases at J, with 10 bases between the two ends. The CDR3 bases are TGCGCCAGCAGCCAAGACCTTAGATCTTACAATGAGCAGTTCTTC. This translates into CASSQDLRSYNEQFF.

The V and J genes are TRBV18 and TRBJ1-1; D is ambiguous. V lost 4 bases and J lost 1, with 7 bases in between. CDR3 size: 13 residues. Germline V gene sequence: CDR1 KGHSH, CDR2 LQKENI. The DNA of the CDR3 is TGTGCCAGCTCACTAGATGAGAACACTGAAGCTTTCTTT. Translating it yields CASSLDENTEAFF.

V and J are TRBV2 and TRBJ2-7, with TRBD1 as a possible D gene (6 bases). The CDR3 totals 15 residues. With 6 bases removed from V and 4 bases from J, the gap between germline ends came to 19 bases. Germline V lookup: CDR1 SNHLY, CDR2 FYNNEI. In DNA, the CDR3 is TGTGCCAGCAGCCCCCAGGGACAATCGGTGTACGAGCAGTACTTC. Translation gives CASSPQGQSVYEQYF. Filled out from reference TRBV2 and TRBJ2-7, the complete variable domain reads EPEVTQTPSHQVTQMGQEVILRCVPISNHLYFYWYRQILGQKVEFLVSFYNNEISEKSEIFDDQFSVERPDGSNFTLKIRSTKLEDSAMYFCASSPQGQSVYEQYFGPGTRLTVT.

The chain couples TRBV18 to TRBJ1-6; TRBD1 might be the D (6 bases). The germline CDR1 and CDR2 sequences are KGHSH and LQKENI. This CDR3 is built from 14 residues. V was clipped by 3 bases and J by 6 bases, with 9 bases between them. The DNA for the CDR3 is TGTGCCAGCTCACCGCAGGACAGTAATTCACCCCTCCACTTT. Its protein product is CASSPQDSNSPLHF.

The rearrangement uses TRBV28 and TRBJ1-2, with a weak D call TRBD1 (6 bases). Germline CDR1 is MDHEN and CDR2 is SYDVKM. The V end was cut by 7 bases, the J end by 4 bases, with 19 bases between. The CDR3 runs to 15 residues. CDR3: CASTLGQGLFYGYTF. The CDR3 bases are TGTGCCAGCACCTTGGGTCAGGGGTTGTTCTATGGCTACACCTTC.

This chain connects TRBV28 to TRBJ1-2, with 8 bases fitting TRBD1. Per germline, CDR1 MDHEN and CDR2 SYDVKM. V lost 4 bases to trimming and J lost 7 bases; unmatched junction nucleotides: 5. The CDR3 length is 13 residues. The CDR3 protein is CASSWGQAAGYTF. The CDR3 DNA reads TGTGCCAGCAGTTGGGGACAGGCTGCTGGCTACACCTTC.

The chain is built from TRBV28 and TRBJ1-1; D not resolved. Germline assignment: CDR1 MDHEN and CDR2 SYDVKM. The CDR3 totals 13 residues. The V end was cut by 6 bases, the J end by 1 base, with 9 bases between. CDR3 sequence (DNA): TGTGCCAGCAGGGTGACACCGAACACTGAAGCTTTCTTT. Its protein is CASRVTPNTEAFF.

The chain has TRBV6-1 and TRBJ1-2; weak D call: TRBD1 (6 bases). The CDR3 contains 16 residues. CDR1 is MNHNS and CDR2 is SASEGT in the germline V gene. Trimming shortened V by 1 base and J by 4 bases, and 16 bases separated the two germline ends. CDR3 DNA sequence: TGTGCCAGCAGTGAAGTGGGGATTCGGGACACCTATGGCTACACCTTC. The encoded protein is CASSEVGIRDTYGYTF.